Described below is a single T cell receptor beta chain sequence and its context. Amplification of TCR beta CDR3 regions was performed using RNA transcripts as template. First-round RT-PCR of the TCR CDR3 relied on the HTBI primer set. TCRdb ran MiXCR on the multiplex PCR reads and lists one entry per CDR3 protein. Among approximately 600,000 distinct CDR3 sequences listed, roughly 20% were seen once. The CDR3 has 15 amino acids. V dropped 3 bases and J dropped 4 bases, with 16 bases sitting between them. Germline CDR1 and CDR2: WSHSY and SAAADI. This specimen comes from a study of T cells in Graves' hyperthyroidism and ophthalmopathy.

The V and J genes are TRBV10-2 and TRBJ2-7; D unresolved. The TCR originated in a man younger than 45 with Graves' ophthalmopathy. The sample comprised blood. CDR3 amino acids: CASSEPSVVGYEQYF. In DNA, the CDR3 is TGCGCCAGCAGTGAACCCTCAGTGGTGGGATACGAGCAGTACTTC.